Here is one T cell receptor beta chain with its context. This sample was taken from a study of blood T cell repertoires in COVID-19. About the study: Samples of COVID-19 (acute and convalescent) were obtained from the United States, Italy and Spain.

Methods used by the authors: Using reference gene primer amplification, nucleated cell counts were estimated. Profiled with immunoSEQ multiplex PCR; TCRdb holds only in-frame clones, not every one. That table supplies the V and J calls and clone size; D and trimming were determined from the DNA. The sample has over 120,000 clones, about 87% seen once. The germline gives CDR1 MGHDK, CDR2 SYGVNS. This CDR3 has 15 residues. V gave up 4 bases and J gave up 6 bases; unmatched junction bases: 8. This TCR came from a man aged 50-60 years who had recovered from COVID-19. This chain connects TRBV25-1 to TRBJ2-4; 8 bases are a match to TRBD1. The sample consisted of peripheral blood. The CDR3 bases are TGTGCCAGCAGTGTCCGGACAGGGTCTTTAAACATTCAGTACTTC. It yields the protein CASSVRTGSLNIQYF.